Each of the 10 T cell receptor beta chains below was sequenced from the same sample in a study of blood T cell repertoires in COVID-19. Sequencing used immunoSEQ multiplex PCR; TCRdb keeps in-frame clones, though not all of them. The table records 150,000 to 200,000 clones, roughly nine tenths of them present only once. Sequenced material: PBMCs or T cells enriched from blood (not recorded which). These receptors were collected from a human donor with acute COVID-19. The donor label of this sample is uncertain.

The chain combines TRBV4-2 with TRBJ2-7, with 7 bases lining up with TRBD2. The germline CDR1 and CDR2 sequences are LGHNA and YNFKEQ. The CDR3 extends over 15 amino acids. V lost 1 base, J lost 4 bases, and 7 bases stayed unmatched. The CDR3 loop is CASSQAIGLEYEQYF. The CDR3 bases are TGTGCCAGCAGCCAAGCTATTGGACTAGAATACGAGCAGTACTTC.

The rearrangement uses TRBV5-4 and TRBJ1-6; TRBD1 agrees at 9 bases. V gave up 4 bases and J gave up 6 bases; unmatched junction bases: 8. Germline V gene lookup returns CDR1 SGHNT and CDR2 YYREEE (reference sequence). The CDR3 contains 16 residues. The CDR3 loop is CASSPGQGRRNSPLHF. The CDR3 region has the DNA TGTGCCAGCAGCCCGGGACAGGGAAGACGTAATTCACCCCTCCACTTT.

This clone has more than one count but fewer than ten. The CDR3 DNA follows: TGTGCCAGCACCTCGGACTGGATAGCCTCTGGGGCCAACGTCCTGACTTTC. Encoded protein: CASTSDWIASGANVLTF. The chain combines TRBV27 with TRBJ2-6, with a tentative D call TRBD2 (5 bases). CDR3 length: 17 amino acids. V was pared by 7 bases and J by 0 bases, with 16 bases between. CDR1 is MNHEY, CDR2 SMNVEV, per germline (reference sequence).

Only a few counts were recorded for this clone. The chain links TRBV5-4 to TRBJ2-3; 9 positions agree with TRBD2. The CDR3 length is 16 residues. Unmatched junction bases numbered 3, after V lost 1 base and J lost 0 bases. CDR1 is SGHNT and CDR2 is YYREEE in the germline V gene (reference sequence). The CDR3: CASSLILAGSTDTQYF. The CDR3 bases are TGTGCCAGCAGCTTGATTCTAGCGGGGAGCACAGATACGCAGTATTTT.

The chain is built from TRBV6-5 and TRBJ2-1, with 9 bases lining up with TRBD1. V was pared by 6 bases and J by 0 bases, with 3 bases of the junction left unmatched. Germline V gene data show CDR1 as MNHEY and CDR2 as SVGAGI. This CDR3 is built from 15 residues. CDR3 nucleotide sequence: TGTGCCAGCAGGAAGGGACAGGGCTCCTACAATGAGCAGTTCTTC. This gives the protein CASRKGQGSYNEQFF.

V usage is TRBV4-1 and J usage is TRBJ2-7; TRBD2 aligns across 13 bases. J lost 2 bases, V lost 4 bases, and 11 bases had no gene match. Germline-derived CDR1 and CDR2 are MGHRA and YSYEKL. The CDR3 loop spans 18 amino acids. The CDR3 DNA reads as TGCGCCAGCAGCCCATGGACTAGCGGGGGTTACGACGCCTACGAGCAGTACTTC. Translating it yields CASSPWTSGGYDAYEQYF.

The CDR3 nucleotides are TGTGCCAGCTCACCATCAGGGTTTAAGGACTATGGCTACACCTTC. It encodes CASSPSGFKDYGYTF. The gene calls are TRBV18 and TRBJ1-2; a weak D match, TRBD1 (5 bases). The V end was cut by 2 bases, the J end by 3 bases, with 13 bases between. This CDR3 spans 15 amino acids. Germline V lookup: CDR1 KGHSH, CDR2 LQKENI. The whole variable domain, remainder taken from reference TRBV18 and TRBJ1-2, is NAGVMQNPRHLVRRRGQEARLRCSPMKGHSHVYWYRQLPEEGLKFMVYLQKENIIDESGMPKERFSAEFPKEGPSILRIQQVVRGDSAAYFCASSPSGFKDYGYTFGSGTRLTVV.

This clone has more than one count but fewer than ten. The chain links TRBV30 to TRBJ2-5; D unresolved. Trimming took 1 base from V and 5 from J, leaving 5 bases between them. The CDR3 runs to 11 residues. Looked up from germline, CDR1 is GTSNPN and CDR2 is SVGIG (reference sequence). The CDR3 sequence is CAWSDMETQYF. The CDR3 coding sequence is TGTGCCTGGAGTGATATGGAGACCCAGTACTTC.

The V gene is TRBV7-3, the J gene TRBJ2-3, with TRBD2 as a possible D gene (6 bases). CDR1 SGHTA and CDR2 FQGTGA come from the germline V gene. Trimming shortened V by 5 bases and J by 2 bases, and 8 bases separated the two germline ends. CDR3 length: 13 amino acids. The CDR3 region is CASSGGATDTQYF. The DNA for the CDR3 is TGTGCCAGCAGCGGAGGGGCCACAGATACGCAGTATTTT.

This rearrangement joins TRBV24-1 to TRBJ1-3, with 7 bases lining up with TRBD1. CDR3 size: 15 residues. Germline V gives CDR1 KGHDR, CDR2 SFDVKD. The V and J ends lost 5 bases and 3 bases, in that order; junction bases with no gene match: 6. The CDR3 here is CATSGVGTDGNTIYF. In DNA, the CDR3 is TGTGCCACCAGTGGGGTCGGGACAGATGGAAACACCATATATTTT.